The 9 T cell receptor beta chains below come from one sample, sequenced in a study of T-cell reconstitution after alpha-beta-depleted transplantation in children. Unique molecular identifiers featured in how the TCRbeta library was prepared. Via MiXCR, TCRdb re-called the PCR reads, giving one row per CDR3 protein. Of approximately 18,000 distinct CDR3 sequences in the sample, roughly 13% were seen once. Source: PBMCs, mostly from graft donor cells, taken 60 days after TCRalphabeta/CD19-depleted stem cell transplant. The source of these receptors is a female patient between 2 and 15 years old who had a stem cell transplant for congenital amegakaryocytic thrombocytopenia, so the T cells may come from the graft donor.

This clonotype was found many times. The chain joins TRBV11-2 to TRBJ2-3; TRBD1 matches 7 bases. The germline V gene encodes CDR1 SGHAT and CDR2 FQNNGV. The CDR3 is 15 residues long. The J segment lost 1 base and the V segment lost 4 bases, leaving 5 bases of the junction unmatched. This CDR3 is CASSWGQSGTDTQYF. DNA for the CDR3: TGTGCCAGCAGCTGGGGACAGTCGGGCACAGATACGCAGTATTTT.

This clonotype appeared many times. The rearrangement joins TRBV7-2 to TRBJ1-2; D unresolved. Trimming took off 2 bases at V and 6 bases at J, with 13 bases between the two ends. Per the germline V gene, CDR1 is SGHTA and CDR2 is FQGNSA. There are 14 residues in the CDR3. CDR3 protein: CASSLLQERNGYTF. Here the CDR3 DNA reads TGTGCCAGCAGCTTACTGCAGGAACGGAATGGCTACACCTTC.

This clonotype occurred many times. V usage is TRBV20-1 and J usage is TRBJ1-2; no definite D call. Between the trimmed V and J ends, which lost 2 bases and 1 base, there was a span of 2 bases. Per the germline V gene, CDR1 is DFQATT and CDR2 is SNEGSKA (reference sequence). The CDR3 consists of 11 residues. CDR3 amino acids: CSARHNYGYTF. CDR3 nucleotides: TGCAGTGCTAGACATAACTATGGCTACACCTTC.

CDR3 amino acids: CASSVQGGAFF. The CDR3 bases are TGTGCCAGCAGCGTACAGGGTGGGGCTTTCTTT. This sequence joins TRBV28 and TRBJ1-1; a possible D gene is TRBD1 (6 bases). The V gene's germline CDR1 is MDHEN and CDR2 SYDVKM. The V end was cut by 6 bases, the J end by 11 bases, with 13 bases between. CDR3 length equals 11 residues. The entire variable domain, with the rest obtained from reference TRBV28 and TRBJ1-1, is as follows: DVKVTQSSRYLVKRTGEKVFLECVQDMDHENMFWYRQDPGLGLRLIYFSYDVKMKEKGDIPEGYSVSREKKERFSLILESASTNQTSMYLCASSVQGGAFFGQGTRLTVV.

The rearrangement links TRBV11-2 to TRBJ2-4; TRBD1 is a possible D gene (5 bases). The CDR3 consists of 16 residues. V dropped 1 base and J dropped 3 bases, with 13 bases sitting between them. The germline CDR1 and CDR2 sequences are SGHAT and FQNNGV. DNA of the CDR3: TGTGCCAGCAGCTTAGGGGGCGTCCTAGGCAAAAACATTCAGTACTTC. This translates into CASSLGGVLGKNIQYF. The full variable domain, its missing parts supplied by reference TRBV11-2 and TRBJ2-4, is EAGVAQSPRYKIIEKRQSVAFWCNPISGHATLYWYQQILGQGPKLLIQFQNNGVVDDSQLPKDRFSAERLKGVDSTLKIQPAKLEDSAVYLCASSLGGVLGKNIQYFGAGTRLSVL.

In this sample, this clonotype turned up many times. This chain connects TRBV7-3 to TRBJ2-1, with D unresolved. Germline loops: CDR1 SGHTA, CDR2 FQGTGA. The CDR3 extends over 15 amino acids. V was clipped by 4 bases and J by 0 bases, with 10 bases between them. CDR3 DNA: TGTGCCAGCAGCTCACCCGGCTTCTCCTACAATGAGCAGTTCTTC. Protein sequence: CASSSPGFSYNEQFF.

In this sample, this clonotype turned up many times. V gene TRBV20-1 combines with J gene TRBJ2-7; a weak D match, TRBD2 (6 bases). CDR1 is DFQATT and CDR2 is SNEGSKA in the germline V gene (reference sequence). CDR3 length: 15 amino acids. The V and J ends lost 1 base and 7 bases respectively, with 20 bases between them. The DNA for the CDR3 is TGCAGTGCTAGAGCCAACCCGGGAGACCGGGTAGAGCAGTACTTC. It specifies CSARANPGDRVEQYF.

This clonotype was found a few times. V is TRBV12-3 or TRBV12-4 and J is TRBJ2-7; D is unclear. Trimming pared 6 bases from V and 4 bases from J, leaving 10 bases between. The CDR3 is 12 residues long. CDR3 bases: TGTGCCAGCAGCTCACAGATATACGAGCAGTACTTC. As protein: CASSSQIYEQYF.

This clonotype was seen ten or more times. This rearrangement joins TRBV5-5 to TRBJ2-3; TRBD2 agrees at 11 bases. Germline loops: CDR1 SGHKS, CDR2 YYEKEE (reference sequence). The junction had 5 bases not matched to a gene; V was cut back by 5 bases and J by 3 bases. There are 15 residues in the CDR3. For the CDR3, the DNA is TGTGCCAGCAGTAAAACTAGCGGGAGAACAGATACGCAGTATTTT. Its protein product is CASSKTSGRTDTQYF.